Shown below are 5 T cell receptor beta chains from a single sample sequenced in a study of CD8+ T cells in alopecia areata. cDNA prepared by RNA extraction and subsequent reverse transcription served as the template for sequencing. The protocol was immunoSEQ multiplex PCR, while the TCRdb copy is restricted to in-frame clones and leaves out a portion. The table records approximately 100,000 clones, 55% of them present only once. The specimen sequenced was CD4+ T cells sorted from blood. These receptors all come from a human donor in good health.

The chain joins TRBV4-2 to TRBJ2-4; tentative D call: TRBD2 (5 bases). Germline CDR1 LGHNA, CDR2 YNFKEQ. V lost 1 base, J lost 0 bases, and 13 bases lay in between. The CDR3 spans 17 residues. The CDR3 loop is CASSQAAEVGAKNIQYF. The CDR3 DNA is TGTGCCAGCAGCCAAGCGGCGGAGGTAGGAGCCAAAAACATTCAGTACTTC.

The chain carries TRBV5-4 and TRBJ2-5; D might be TRBD2 (5 bases). V lost 6 bases and J 7 bases, leaving 16 bases between the germline ends. There are 13 residues in the CDR3. CDR1 and CDR2 (germline): SGHNT, YYREEE (reference sequence). In nucleotides, the CDR3 is TGTGCCAGCACCAATCAAGAGGGCGGGACCCAGTACTTC. Its translation is CASTNQEGGTQYF. Using reference TRBV5-4 and TRBJ2-5 for the parts outside the CDR3, the full variable domain is ETGVTQSPTHLIKTRGQQVTLRCSSQSGHNTVSWYQQALGQGPQFIFQYYREEENGRGNFPPRFSGLQFPNYSSELNVNALELDDSALYLCASTNQEGGTQYFGPGTRLLVL.

This clone is medium-sized within its sample. This rearrangement joins TRBV7-2 to TRBJ2-1, with TRBD2 identical over 8 bases. CDR1 and CDR2 (germline): SGHTA, FQGNSA. Trimming at V came to 5 bases and at J to 2 bases, leaving 5 bases not matched to a gene. The CDR3 covers 15 residues. The CDR3 region has the DNA TGTGCCAGCAGCAATCGCGGGGGGACCTACAATGAGCAGTTCTTC. It codes for CASSNRGGTYNEQFF.

The gene calls are TRBV6-1 and TRBJ2-5; 12 bases are shared with TRBD2. Per germline, CDR1 MNHNS and CDR2 SASEGT. The CDR3 sequence is 17 residues long. V lost 3 bases to trimming and J lost 2 bases; unmatched junction nucleotides: 7. CDR3 region: CASSDDSTSGGQETQYF. The DNA of the CDR3 is TGTGCCAGCAGTGACGATTCGACTAGCGGGGGACAAGAGACCCAGTACTTC.

The gene calls are TRBV30 and TRBJ2-3; D is ambiguous. Germline V gene data show CDR1 as GTSNPN and CDR2 as SVGIG (reference sequence). The germline V and J ends were trimmed by 4 bases and 4 bases, with 9 bases remaining between them. The CDR3 has 12 amino acids. The CDR3 region has the DNA TGTGCCTGGAACGCCATTTCAGATACGCAGTATTTT. As protein: CAWNAISDTQYF.